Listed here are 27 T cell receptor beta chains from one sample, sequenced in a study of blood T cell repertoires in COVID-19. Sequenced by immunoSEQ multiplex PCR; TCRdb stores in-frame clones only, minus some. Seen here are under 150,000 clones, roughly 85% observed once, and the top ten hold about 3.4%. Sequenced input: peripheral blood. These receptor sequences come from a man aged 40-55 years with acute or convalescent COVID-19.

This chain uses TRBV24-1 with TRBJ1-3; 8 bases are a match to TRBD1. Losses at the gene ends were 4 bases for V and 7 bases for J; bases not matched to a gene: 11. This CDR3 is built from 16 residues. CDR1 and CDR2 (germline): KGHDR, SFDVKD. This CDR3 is CATSDRPGQGKNTIYF. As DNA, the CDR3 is TGTGCCACCAGTGACCGCCCCGGACAGGGAAAGAACACCATATATTTT.

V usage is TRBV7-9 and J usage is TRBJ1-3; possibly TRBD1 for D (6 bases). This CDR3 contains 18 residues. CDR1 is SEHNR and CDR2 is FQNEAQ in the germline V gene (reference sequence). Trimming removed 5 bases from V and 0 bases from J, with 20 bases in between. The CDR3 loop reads CASSPRTDLIHSGNTIYF. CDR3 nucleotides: TGTGCCAGCAGCCCCCGGACAGATCTCATTCACTCTGGAAACACCATATATTTT.

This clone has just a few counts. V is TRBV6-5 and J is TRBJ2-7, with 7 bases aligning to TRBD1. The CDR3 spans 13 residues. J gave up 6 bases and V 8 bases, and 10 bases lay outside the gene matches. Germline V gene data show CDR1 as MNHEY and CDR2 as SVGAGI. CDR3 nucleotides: TGTGCCAGCCCGAAGTGGGCAGGGGGCGAGCAGTACTTC. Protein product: CASPKWAGGEQYF.

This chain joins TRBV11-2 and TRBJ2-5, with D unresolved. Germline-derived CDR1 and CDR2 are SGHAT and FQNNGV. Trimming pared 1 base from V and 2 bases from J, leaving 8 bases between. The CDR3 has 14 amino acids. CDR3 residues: CASSLVPSQETQYF. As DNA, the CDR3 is TGTGCCAGCAGCTTAGTTCCATCACAAGAGACCCAGTACTTC.

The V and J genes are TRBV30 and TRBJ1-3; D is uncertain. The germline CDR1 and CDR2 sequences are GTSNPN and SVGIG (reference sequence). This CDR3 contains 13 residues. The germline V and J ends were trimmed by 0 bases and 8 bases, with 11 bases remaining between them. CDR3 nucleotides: TGTGCCTGGAGTGTAAACCGCGGAGACACCATATATTTT. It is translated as CAWSVNRGDTIYF.

This CDR3 is CASSLALEEQYF. The CDR3 region has the DNA TGTGCCAGCAGCTTAGCCCTCGAGGAGCAGTACTTC. The chain links TRBV11-2 to TRBJ2-7, with D unclear. The germline gives CDR1 SGHAT, CDR2 FQNNGV. V gave up 1 base and J gave up 7 bases, with 8 bases separating them. This CDR3 is 12 amino acids long.

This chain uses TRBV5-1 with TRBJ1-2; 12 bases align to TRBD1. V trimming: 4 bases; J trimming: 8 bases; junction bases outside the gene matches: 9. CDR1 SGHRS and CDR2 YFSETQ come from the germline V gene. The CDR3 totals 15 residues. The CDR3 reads CASSDRPGTGGGYTF. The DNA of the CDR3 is TGCGCCAGCAGCGACAGACCCGGGACAGGGGGCGGCTACACCTTC. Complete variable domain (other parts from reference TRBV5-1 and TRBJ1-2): KAGVTQTPRYLIKTRGQQVTLSCSPISGHRSVSWYQQTPGQGLQFLFEYFSETQRNKGNFPGRFSGRQFSNSRSEMNVSTLELGDSALYLCASSDRPGTGGGYTFGSGTRLTVV.

The CDR3 DNA reads TGCGCCAGCAGCCAAGATTTCGACGGGTCTAACTATGGCTACACCTTC. Translation gives CASSQDFDGSNYGYTF. J is TRBJ1-2 and V is TRBV4-1; the D is unclear. V lost 0 bases and J 0 bases, leaving 11 bases between the germline ends. The germline gives CDR1 MGHRA, CDR2 YSYEKL. This CDR3 contains 16 residues.

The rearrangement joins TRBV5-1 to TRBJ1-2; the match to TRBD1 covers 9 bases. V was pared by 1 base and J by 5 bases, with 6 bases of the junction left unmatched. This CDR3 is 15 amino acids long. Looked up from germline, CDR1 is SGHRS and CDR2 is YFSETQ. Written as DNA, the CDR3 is TGCGCCAGCAGCTTGACAGGGGGCGCGGGTTATGGCTACACCTTC. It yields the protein CASSLTGGAGYGYTF.

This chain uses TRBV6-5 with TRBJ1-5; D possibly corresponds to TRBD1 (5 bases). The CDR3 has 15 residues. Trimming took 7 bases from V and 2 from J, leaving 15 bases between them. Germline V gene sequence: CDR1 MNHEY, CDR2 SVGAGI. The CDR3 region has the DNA TGTGCCAGCACCGATGCGTGGGGGGGCAATCAGCCCCAGCATTTT. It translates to CASTDAWGGNQPQHF.

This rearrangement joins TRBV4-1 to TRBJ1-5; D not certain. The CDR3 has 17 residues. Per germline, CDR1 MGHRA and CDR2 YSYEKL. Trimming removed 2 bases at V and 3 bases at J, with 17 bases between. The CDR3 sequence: CASSQSMLQAANQPQHF. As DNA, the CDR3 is TGCGCCAGCAGCCAATCTATGCTGCAGGCCGCCAATCAGCCCCAGCATTTT.

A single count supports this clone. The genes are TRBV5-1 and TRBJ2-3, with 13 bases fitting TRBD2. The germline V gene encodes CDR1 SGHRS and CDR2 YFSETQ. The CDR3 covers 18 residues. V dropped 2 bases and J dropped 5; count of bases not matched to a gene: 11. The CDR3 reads CASSFLATSGGAGDTQYF. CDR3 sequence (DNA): TGCGCCAGCAGCTTCCTCGCCACTAGCGGGGGGGCCGGAGATACGCAGTATTTT.

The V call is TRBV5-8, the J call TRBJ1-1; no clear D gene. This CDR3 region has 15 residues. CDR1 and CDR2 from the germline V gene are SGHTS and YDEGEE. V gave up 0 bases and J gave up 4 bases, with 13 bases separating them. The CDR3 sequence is CASSLALFGITEAFF. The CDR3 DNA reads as TGTGCCAGCAGCTTGGCCCTCTTCGGTATCACTGAAGCTTTCTTT.

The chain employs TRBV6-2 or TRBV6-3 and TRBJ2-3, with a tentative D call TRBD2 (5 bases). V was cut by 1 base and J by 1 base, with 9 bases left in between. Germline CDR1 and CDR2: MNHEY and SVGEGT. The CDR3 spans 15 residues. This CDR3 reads CASSYFGGGTDTQYF. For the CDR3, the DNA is TGTGCCAGCAGTTACTTTGGAGGCGGCACAGATACGCAGTATTTT.

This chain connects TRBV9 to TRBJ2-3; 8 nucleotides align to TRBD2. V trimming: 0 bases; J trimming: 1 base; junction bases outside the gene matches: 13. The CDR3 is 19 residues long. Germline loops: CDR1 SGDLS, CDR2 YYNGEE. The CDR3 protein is CASSVALDRRGVGTDTQYF. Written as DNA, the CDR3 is TGTGCCAGCAGCGTAGCTCTCGACAGGCGGGGGGTCGGCACAGATACGCAGTATTTT.

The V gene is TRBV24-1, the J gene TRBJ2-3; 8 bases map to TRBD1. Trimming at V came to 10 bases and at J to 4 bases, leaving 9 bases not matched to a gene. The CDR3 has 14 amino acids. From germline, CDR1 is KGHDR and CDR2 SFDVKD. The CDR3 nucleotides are TGTGCCACTCAGGGGGCTTCCGGGGCAGATACGCAGTATTTT. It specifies CATQGASGADTQYF.

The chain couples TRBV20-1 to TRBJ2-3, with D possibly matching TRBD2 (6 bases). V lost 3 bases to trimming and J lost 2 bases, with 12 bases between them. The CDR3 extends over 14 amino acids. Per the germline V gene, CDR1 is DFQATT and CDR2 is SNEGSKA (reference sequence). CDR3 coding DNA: TGCAGTGCTAGTAGAGGACTAAACACAGATACGCAGTATTTT. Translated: CSASRGLNTDTQYF.

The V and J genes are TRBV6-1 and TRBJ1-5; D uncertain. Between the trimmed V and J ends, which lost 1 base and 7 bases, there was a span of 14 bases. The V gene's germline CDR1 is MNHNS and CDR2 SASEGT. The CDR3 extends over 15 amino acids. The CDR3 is CASSEGGVLGQPQHF. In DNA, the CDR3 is TGTGCCAGCAGTGAAGGCGGGGTCCTGGGGCAGCCCCAGCATTTT.

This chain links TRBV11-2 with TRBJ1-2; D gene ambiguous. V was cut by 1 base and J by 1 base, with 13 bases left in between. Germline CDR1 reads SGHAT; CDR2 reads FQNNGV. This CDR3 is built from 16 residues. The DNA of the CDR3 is TGTGCCAGCAGCTTAGGGCAGGCGCCATTTAACTATGGCTACACCTTC. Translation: CASSLGQAPFNYGYTF.

CDR3: CASSSKAAGDQPQHF. Here the CDR3 DNA reads TGTGCCAGCAGCTCAAAAGCGGCAGGGGATCAGCCCCAGCATTTT. The chain carries TRBV7-2 and TRBJ1-5, with D tentatively TRBD1 (6 bases). V shed 4 bases and J shed 5 bases, with 15 bases lying between them. Germline CDR1 reads SGHTA; CDR2 reads FQGNSA. The CDR3 spans 15 residues.

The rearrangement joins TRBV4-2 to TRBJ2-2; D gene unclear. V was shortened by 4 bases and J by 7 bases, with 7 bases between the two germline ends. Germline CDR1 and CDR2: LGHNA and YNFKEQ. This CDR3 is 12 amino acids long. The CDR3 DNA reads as TGTGCCAGCAGCCTTTTCGGCGGGGAGCTGTTTTTT. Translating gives CASSLFGGELFF.

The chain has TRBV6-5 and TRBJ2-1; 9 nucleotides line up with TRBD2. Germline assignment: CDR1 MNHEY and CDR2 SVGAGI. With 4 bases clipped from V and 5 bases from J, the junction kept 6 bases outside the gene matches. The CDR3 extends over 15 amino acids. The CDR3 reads CASSFRLAENNEQFF. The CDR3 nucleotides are TGTGCCAGCAGTTTTCGACTAGCGGAGAACAATGAGCAGTTCTTC.

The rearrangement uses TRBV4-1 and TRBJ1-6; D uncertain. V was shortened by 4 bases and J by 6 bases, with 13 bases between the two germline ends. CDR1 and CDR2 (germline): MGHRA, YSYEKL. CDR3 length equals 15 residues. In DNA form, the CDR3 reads TGCGCCAGCAGCCCCCGAGTGGGGAGTAATTCACCCCTCCACTTT. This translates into CASSPRVGSNSPLHF.

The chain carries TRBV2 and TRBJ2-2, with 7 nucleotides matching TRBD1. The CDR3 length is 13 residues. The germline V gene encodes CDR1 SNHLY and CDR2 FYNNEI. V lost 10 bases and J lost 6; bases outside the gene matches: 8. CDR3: CATQGIPSGELFF. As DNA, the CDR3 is TGTGCCACACAGGGGATCCCCTCCGGGGAGCTGTTTTTT.

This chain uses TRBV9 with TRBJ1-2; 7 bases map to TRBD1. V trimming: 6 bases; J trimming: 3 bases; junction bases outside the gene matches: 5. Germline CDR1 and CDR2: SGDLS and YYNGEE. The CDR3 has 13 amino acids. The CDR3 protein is CASNRGQDYGYTF. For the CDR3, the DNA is TGTGCCAGCAACCGCGGACAGGACTATGGCTACACCTTC.

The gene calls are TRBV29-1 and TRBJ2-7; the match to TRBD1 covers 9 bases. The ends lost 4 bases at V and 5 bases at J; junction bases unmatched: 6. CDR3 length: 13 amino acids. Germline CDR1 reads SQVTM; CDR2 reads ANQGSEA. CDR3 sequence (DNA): TGCAGCGTTGGAAGACAGGGGGGGGACGAGCAGTACTTC. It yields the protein CSVGRQGGDEQYF.

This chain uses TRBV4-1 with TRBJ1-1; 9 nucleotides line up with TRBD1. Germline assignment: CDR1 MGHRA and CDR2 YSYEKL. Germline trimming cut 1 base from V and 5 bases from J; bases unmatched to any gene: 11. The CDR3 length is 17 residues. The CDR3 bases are TGCGCCAGCAGCCAAGGGGCGACAGGGGGTGTAAATACTGAAGCTTTCTTT. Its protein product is CASSQGATGGVNTEAFF.